This T cell receptor (beta chain) appears in the sequencing data of a study of T cell repertoires and leukemia-associated antigens (dated by TCRdb to the late 2010s). Regarding the study in general: Each sample yielded about 5.1 to 7 million read pairs and roughly 3.3 to 5.0 million effective reads, approximately 16 million effective reads overall. The study aimed to identify which antigen a TCR Vbeta21 clone previously found in CML patients recognizes, using in vitro peptide stimulation of healthy T cells.

As concerns this clonotype: Its antigen has not been determined. No base-level quality is on record; no much larger clone is a single base apart.

Study-wide conclusions, independent of this receptor: Antigen specificity and function of the expanded clones were not tested directly and required further investigation. Across the four groups, there were no significant differences in the numbers of Vbeta genes (roughly 58), Jbeta genes (around 13), VDJ rearrangements, or unique CDR3s.

Its CDR3 holds 18 amino acids, cysteine through phenylalanine. The kept DNA is CDR3 alone, 54 bases in frame from the first base. As encoded in the germline V gene, CDR1 is SGDLS while CDR2 is YYNGEE. Trimming removed 0 bases from V and 5 bases from J; the gene matches leave 10 bases unexplained. CD3+ T cells were initially rested overnight at roughly 2.5 million cells/mL in RPMI 1640 lacking fetal bovine serum. Following the manufacturer's instructions, MACS immunomagnetic beads were used to pull CD3+ T cells out of the PBMCs. Total RNA was extracted from the cultured T cells with TRIzol reagent. 5' rapid amplification of cDNA ends (5'RACE) was the method used to amplify TCRbeta libraries from the RNA. Before sequencing, Qubit, an Agilent instrument, and quantitative PCR were used to check library concentration and integrity. A commercial service provider sequenced the qualified libraries on Illumina HiSeq or MiSeq. The authors' pipeline ran thus. MiXCR version 1.8.2 was used to identify TCR sequences in each sample. For a clone to be considered qualified, a CDR3 longer than four amino acids, an in-frame nucleotide length, and the absence of a stop codon were required. A read counted as effective if the read contained the complete CDR3 structure. RT-PCR with 24 Vbeta primers, GeneScan spectratyping, and Sanger sequencing were used to validate expanded clones. TCRdb ran its own pipeline on the public reads, namely fastp trimming at Q25 and MiXCR clone calling, and kept in-frame beta chains. Here each entry gathers all rows of one CDR3 protein and keeps the most common genes and DNA. The authors' filters were not applied to this entry. Present in this sample are roughly 10,000 distinct CDR3 sequences, roughly two fifths of which were seen just once. The ten most abundant clones make up 25% to 30% of the sample.

This clonotype was obtained from a female donor in good health. The chain couples TRBV9 to TRBJ2-5, and TRBD2 aligns with 13 junction nucleotides. What was sequenced was CD3+ T cells sorted from blood and cultured. The CDR3 in this case is CASSVGGTSGTAVETQYF. The DNA is TGTGCCAGCAGCGTAGGAGGGACTAGCGGGACGGCGGTGGAGACCCAGTACTTC.